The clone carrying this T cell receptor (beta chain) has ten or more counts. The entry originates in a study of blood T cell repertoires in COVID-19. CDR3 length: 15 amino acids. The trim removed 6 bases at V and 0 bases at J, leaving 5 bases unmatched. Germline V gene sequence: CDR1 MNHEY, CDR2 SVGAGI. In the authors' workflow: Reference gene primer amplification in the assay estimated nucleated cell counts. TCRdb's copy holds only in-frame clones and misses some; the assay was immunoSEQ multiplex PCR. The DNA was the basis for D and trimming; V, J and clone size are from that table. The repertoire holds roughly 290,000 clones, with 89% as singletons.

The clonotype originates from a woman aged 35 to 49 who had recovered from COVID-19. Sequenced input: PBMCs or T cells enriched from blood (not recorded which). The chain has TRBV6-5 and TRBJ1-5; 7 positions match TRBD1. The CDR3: CASRIQGNSNQPQHF. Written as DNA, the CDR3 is TGTGCCAGCAGAATACAGGGGAATAGCAATCAGCCCCAGCATTTT.